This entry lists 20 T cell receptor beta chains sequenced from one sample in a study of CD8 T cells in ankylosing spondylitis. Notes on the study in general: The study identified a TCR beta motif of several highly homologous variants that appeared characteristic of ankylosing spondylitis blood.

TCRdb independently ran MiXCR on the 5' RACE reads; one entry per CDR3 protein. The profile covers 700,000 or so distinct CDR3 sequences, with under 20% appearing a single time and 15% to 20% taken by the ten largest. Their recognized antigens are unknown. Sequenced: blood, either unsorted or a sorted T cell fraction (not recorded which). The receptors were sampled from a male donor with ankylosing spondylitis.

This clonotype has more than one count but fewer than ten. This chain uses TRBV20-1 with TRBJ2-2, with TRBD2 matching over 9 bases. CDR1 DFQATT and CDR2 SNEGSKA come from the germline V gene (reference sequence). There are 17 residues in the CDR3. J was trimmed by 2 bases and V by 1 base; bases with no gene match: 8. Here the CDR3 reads CSARGLAAYSNTGELFF. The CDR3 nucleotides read TGCAGTGCTAGAGGACTAGCGGCCTACTCCAACACCGGGGAGCTGTTTTTT.

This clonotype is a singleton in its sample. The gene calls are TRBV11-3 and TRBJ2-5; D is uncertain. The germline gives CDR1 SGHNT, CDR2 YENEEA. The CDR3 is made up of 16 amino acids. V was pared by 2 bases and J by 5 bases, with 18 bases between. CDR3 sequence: CASSLPSSGDWETQYF. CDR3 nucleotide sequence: TGTGCCAGCAGCTTACCTAGTTCTGGCGATTGGGAGACCCAGTACTTC.

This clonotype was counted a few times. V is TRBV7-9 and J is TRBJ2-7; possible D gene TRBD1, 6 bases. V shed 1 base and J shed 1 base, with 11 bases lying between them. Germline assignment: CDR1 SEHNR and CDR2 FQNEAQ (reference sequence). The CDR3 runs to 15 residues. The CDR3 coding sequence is TGTGCCAGCAGCTTAGTAGAGGGGGTGTCCTACGAGCAGTACTTC. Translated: CASSLVEGVSYEQYF. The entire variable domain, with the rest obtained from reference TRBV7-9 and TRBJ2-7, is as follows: DTGVSQNPRHKITKRGQNVTFRCDPISEHNRLYWYRQTLGQGPEFLTYFQNEAQLEKSRLLSDRFSAERPKGSFSTLEIQRTEQGDSAMYLCASSLVEGVSYEQYFGPGTRLTVT.

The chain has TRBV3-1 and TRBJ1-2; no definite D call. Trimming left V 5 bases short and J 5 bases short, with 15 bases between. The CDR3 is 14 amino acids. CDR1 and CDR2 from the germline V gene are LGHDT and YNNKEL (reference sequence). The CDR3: CASSTLEAGYGYTF. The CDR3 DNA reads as TGTGCCAGCAGCACGTTGGAGGCGGGTTATGGCTACACCTTC.

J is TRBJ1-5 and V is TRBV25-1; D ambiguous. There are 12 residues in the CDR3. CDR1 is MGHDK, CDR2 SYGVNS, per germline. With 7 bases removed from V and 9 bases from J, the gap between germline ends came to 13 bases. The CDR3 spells CASTPQDRPQHF. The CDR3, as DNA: TGTGCCAGCACCCCCCAAGACCGGCCCCAGCATTTT.

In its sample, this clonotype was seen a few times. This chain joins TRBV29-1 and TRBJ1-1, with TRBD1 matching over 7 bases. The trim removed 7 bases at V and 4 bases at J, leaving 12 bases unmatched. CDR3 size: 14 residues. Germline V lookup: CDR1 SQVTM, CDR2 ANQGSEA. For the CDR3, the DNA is TGCAGCGCTGTCATAAACAGGGGTGGCACTGAAGCTTTCTTT. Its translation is CSAVINRGGTEAFF.

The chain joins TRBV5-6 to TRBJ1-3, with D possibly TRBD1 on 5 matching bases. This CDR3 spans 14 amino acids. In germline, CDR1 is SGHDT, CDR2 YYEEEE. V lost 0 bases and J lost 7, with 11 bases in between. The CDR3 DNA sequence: TGTGCCAGCAGCTTGGGTGGCCGGGACAACACCATATATTTT. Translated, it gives CASSLGGRDNTIYF.

The CDR3 nucleotides read TGTGCCAGCAGTTTATGGTCAGGGTCCGGGGAACAGCCCCAGCATTTT. It codes for CASSLWSGSGEQPQHF. The chain has TRBV28 and TRBJ1-5; D may be TRBD1 (5 bases). The CDR3 consists of 16 residues. Per germline, CDR1 MDHEN and CDR2 SYDVKM. Trimming removed 0 bases from V and 7 bases from J, with 16 bases in between.

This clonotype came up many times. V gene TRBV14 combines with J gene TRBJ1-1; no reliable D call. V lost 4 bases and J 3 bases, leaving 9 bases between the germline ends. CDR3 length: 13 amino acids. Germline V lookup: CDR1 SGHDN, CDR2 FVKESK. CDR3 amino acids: CASSRSQYTEAFF. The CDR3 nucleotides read TGTGCCAGCAGCCGATCACAGTACACTGAAGCTTTCTTT.

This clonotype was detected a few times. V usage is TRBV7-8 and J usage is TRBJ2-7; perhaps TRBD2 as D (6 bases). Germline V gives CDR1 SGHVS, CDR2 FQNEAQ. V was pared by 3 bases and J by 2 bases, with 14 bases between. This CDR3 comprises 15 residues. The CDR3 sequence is CASSFYSGTTYEQYF. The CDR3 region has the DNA TGTGCCAGCAGCTTTTATAGCGGAACAACCTACGAGCAGTACTTC.

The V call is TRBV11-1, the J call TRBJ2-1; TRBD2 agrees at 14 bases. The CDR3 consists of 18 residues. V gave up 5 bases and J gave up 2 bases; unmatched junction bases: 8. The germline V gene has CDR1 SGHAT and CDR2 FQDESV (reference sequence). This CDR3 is CASSGLAGGREPYNEQFF. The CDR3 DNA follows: TGTGCCAGCAGCGGACTAGCGGGGGGACGGGAACCCTACAATGAGCAGTTCTTC.

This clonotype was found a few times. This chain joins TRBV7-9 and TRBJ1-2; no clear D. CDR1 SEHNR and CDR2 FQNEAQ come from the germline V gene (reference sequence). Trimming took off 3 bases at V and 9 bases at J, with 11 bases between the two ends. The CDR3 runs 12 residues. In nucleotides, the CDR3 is TGTGCCAGCAGCTTCGGTGGGGTCCGCTACACCTTC. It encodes CASSFGGVRYTF.

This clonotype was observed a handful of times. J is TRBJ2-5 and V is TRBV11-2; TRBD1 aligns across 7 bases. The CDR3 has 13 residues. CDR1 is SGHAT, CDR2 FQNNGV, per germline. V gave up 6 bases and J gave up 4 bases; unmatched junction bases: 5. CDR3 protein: CASRKNRGETQYF. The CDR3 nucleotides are TGTGCCAGCAGAAAAAACAGGGGAGAGACCCAGTACTTC. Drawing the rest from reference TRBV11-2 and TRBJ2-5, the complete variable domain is EAGVAQSPRYKIIEKRQSVAFWCNPISGHATLYWYQQILGQGPKLLIQFQNNGVVDDSQLPKDRFSAERLKGVDSTLKIQPAKLEDSAVYLCASRKNRGETQYFGPGTRLLVL.

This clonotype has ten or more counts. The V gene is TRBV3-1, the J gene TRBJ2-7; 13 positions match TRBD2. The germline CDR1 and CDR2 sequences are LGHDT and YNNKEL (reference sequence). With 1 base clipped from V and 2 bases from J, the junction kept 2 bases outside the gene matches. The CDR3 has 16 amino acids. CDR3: CASSQAGLAGPYEQYF. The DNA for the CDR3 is TGTGCCAGCAGCCAAGCGGGACTAGCGGGACCCTACGAGCAGTACTTC.

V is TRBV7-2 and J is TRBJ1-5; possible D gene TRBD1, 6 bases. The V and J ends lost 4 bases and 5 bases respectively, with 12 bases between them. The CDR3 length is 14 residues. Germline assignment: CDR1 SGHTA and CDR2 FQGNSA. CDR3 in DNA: TGTGCCAGCAGCTCAGGAGGGGGATATCAGCCCCAGCATTTT. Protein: CASSSGGGYQPQHF.

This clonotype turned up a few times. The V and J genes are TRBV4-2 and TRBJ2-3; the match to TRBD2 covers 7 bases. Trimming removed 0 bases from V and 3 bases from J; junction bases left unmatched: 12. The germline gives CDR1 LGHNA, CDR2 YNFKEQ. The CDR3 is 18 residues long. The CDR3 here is CASSQDSRGAGVTDTQYF. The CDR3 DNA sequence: TGTGCCAGCAGCCAAGACTCCAGAGGGGCGGGAGTTACAGATACGCAGTATTTT.

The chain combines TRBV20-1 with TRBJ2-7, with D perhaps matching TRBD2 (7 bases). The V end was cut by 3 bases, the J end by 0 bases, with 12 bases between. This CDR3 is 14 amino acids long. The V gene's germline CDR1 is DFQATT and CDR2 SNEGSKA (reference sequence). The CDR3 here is CSARPGGRSYEQYF. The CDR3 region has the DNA TGCAGTGCTAGGCCCGGGGGGCGCTCCTACGAGCAGTACTTC.

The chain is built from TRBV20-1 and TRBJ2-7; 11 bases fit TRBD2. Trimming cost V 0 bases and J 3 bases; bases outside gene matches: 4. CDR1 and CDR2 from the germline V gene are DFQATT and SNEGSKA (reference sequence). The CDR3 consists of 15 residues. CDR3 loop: CSARDPGTSGYEQYF. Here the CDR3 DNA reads TGCAGTGCTAGAGATCCCGGGACTAGCGGCTACGAGCAGTACTTC.

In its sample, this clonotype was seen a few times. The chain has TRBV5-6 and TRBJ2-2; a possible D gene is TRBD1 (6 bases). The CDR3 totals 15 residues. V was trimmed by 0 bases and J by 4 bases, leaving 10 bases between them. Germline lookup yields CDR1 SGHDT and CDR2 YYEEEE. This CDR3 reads CASSLAGVGTGELFF. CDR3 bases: TGTGCCAGCAGCTTGGCAGGGGTTGGCACCGGGGAGCTGTTTTTT.

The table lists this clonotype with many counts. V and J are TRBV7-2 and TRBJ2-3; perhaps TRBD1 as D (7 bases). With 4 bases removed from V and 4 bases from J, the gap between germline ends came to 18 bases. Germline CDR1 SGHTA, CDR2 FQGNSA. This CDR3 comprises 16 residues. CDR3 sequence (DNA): TGTGCCAGCAGCTCGACTAGACCTCAGGGGGCAGATACGCAGTATTTT. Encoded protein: CASSSTRPQGADTQYF. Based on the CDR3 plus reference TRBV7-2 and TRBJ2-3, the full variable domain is GAGVSQSPSNKVTEKGKDVELRCDPISGHTALYWYRQSLGQGLEFLIYFQGNSAPDKSGLPSDRFSAERTGGSVSTLTIQRTQQEDSAVYLCASSSTRPQGADTQYFGPGTRLTVL.